A selection of T cell receptor beta chains follows, all from one sample in a study of T cell responses to AZD1222 COVID-19 vaccine. Only in-frame clones appear in the TCRdb table, and some are missing; sequencing was by immunoSEQ multiplex PCR. The table records over 100,000 clones, about 91% of them present only once. The sequenced sample was peripheral blood, obtained on day 0 of AZD1222 vaccination. All receptors derive from an adult in good health. Each CDR3 is given with its conserved first and last residue. Each record gives: J gene, V gene, CDR3 protein.

TRBJ1-1,TRBV7-3,CASSTDRNTEAFF
TRBJ1-1,TRBV15,CATSPTENTEAFF
TRBJ2-6,TRBV27,CASSLGMSSGANVLTF
TRBJ1-1,TRBV3-1/TRBV3-2,CASSPVGTGAFF
TRBJ2-5,TRBV5-6,CASSLARALQYQETQYF
TRBJ1-1,TRBV6-5,CASIYGAEAFF
TRBJ1-1,TRBV19,CASSIGTGNTEAFF
TRBJ1-5,TRBV4-2,CASSQGSGGNQPQHF
TRBJ1-2,TRBV12-3/TRBV12-4,CASSHLRGHGYTF
TRBJ1-5,TRBV7-8,CASSLFRDRKGKGNQPQHF
TRBJ2-1,TRBV10-2,CASSVAGNEQFF
TRBJ1-1,TRBV7-9,CASSFGGVTKLRSAFF
TRBJ1-1,TRBV5-8,CASRMGPEAFF
TRBJ1-2,TRBV6-5,CASSLRQGQRYTF
TRBJ2-1,TRBV19,CASSIVPPRWGSYNEQFF
TRBJ2-7,TRBV7-3,CASSLIGGFNYEQYF
TRBJ1-2,TRBV29-1,CSVERDRGSGGGYTF
TRBJ2-6,TRBV6-2/TRBV6-3,CASSYSPGGPGANVLTF